The following is a TCR beta chain sequence with its context. Which antigen it targets is not known. No much larger clone exists at a distance of one base, and base qualities are not known. Libraries were prepared through the immunoSEQ multiplex PCR assay. As stored in TCRdb, this immuneACCESS dataset retains in-frame rearrangements with V and J assigned. A fraction of the clones does not appear; measured against another copy, unresolved V genes explain less than half of the discrepancy, and the remainder lacks a known reason. For this sample the table gives about 98,000 clones, of which about 91% were detected only once. The ten most abundant clones make up about 2.5% of the sample. From the cysteine through the phenylalanine, the CDR3 covers 14 amino acids. Left in the record is the CDR3 DNA by itself, 42 bases read in frame from the first base. The germline V gene encodes CDR1 SGHRS and CDR2 YFSETQ. V lost 0 bases and J lost 3 bases; the stretch between them is 10 bases long.

The data are from a study of T cell changes during pregnancy in multiple sclerosis (dated by TCRdb to between 2017 and 2020). Looking at the study overall: The study examined how the T cell repertoire changed over the course of pregnancy in women with multiple sclerosis.

This sample comprised peripheral blood, obtained after pregnancy. The chain joins TRBV5-1 to TRBJ2-7, with no confidently assigned D gene. The sequence derives from a female donor in good health, enrolled as a control in a pregnancy study. The CDR3 protein: CASSLASRNYEQYF. The sequenced DNA: TGCGCCAGCAGCTTGGCTTCGCGGAACTACGAGCAGTACTTC.